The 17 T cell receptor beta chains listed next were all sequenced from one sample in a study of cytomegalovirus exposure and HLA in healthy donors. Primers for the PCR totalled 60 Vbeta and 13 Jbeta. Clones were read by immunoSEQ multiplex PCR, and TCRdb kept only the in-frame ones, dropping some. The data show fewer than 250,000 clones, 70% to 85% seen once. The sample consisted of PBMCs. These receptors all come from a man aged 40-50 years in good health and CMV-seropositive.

The CDR3 sequence is CASSKAGQGLNQPQHF. For the CDR3, the DNA is TGTGCCAGCAGCAAAGCGGGACAGGGTTTAAATCAGCCCCAGCATTTT. The chain uses TRBV11-2 and TRBJ1-5; 9 nucleotides line up with TRBD1. Germline loops: CDR1 SGHAT, CDR2 FQNNGV. The CDR3 loop spans 16 amino acids. Germline trimming cut 5 bases from V and 4 bases from J; bases unmatched to any gene: 9.

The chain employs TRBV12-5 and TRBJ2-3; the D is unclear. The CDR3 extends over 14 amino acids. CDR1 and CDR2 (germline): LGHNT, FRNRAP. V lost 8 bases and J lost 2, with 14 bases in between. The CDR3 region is CASSRGSDTDTQYF. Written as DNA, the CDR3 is TGTGCTAGTTCCAGAGGATCAGACACAGATACGCAGTATTTT. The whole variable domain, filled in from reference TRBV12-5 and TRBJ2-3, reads DARVTQTPRHKVTEMGQEVTMRCQPILGHNTVFWYRQTMMQGLELLAYFRNRAPLDDSGMPKDRFSAEMPDATLATLKIQPSEPRDSAVYFCASSRGSDTDTQYFGPGTRLTVL.

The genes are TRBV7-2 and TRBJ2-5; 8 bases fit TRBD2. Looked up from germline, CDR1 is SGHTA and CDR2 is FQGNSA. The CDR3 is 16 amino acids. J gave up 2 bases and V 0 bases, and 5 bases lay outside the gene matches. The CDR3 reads CASSLAGSGNQETQYF. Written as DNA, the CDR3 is TGTGCCAGCAGCTTAGCGGGTAGCGGGAATCAAGAGACCCAGTACTTC.

CDR3 nucleotides: TGTGCCAGCAGCTTTGGGGCCGACACAGATACGCAGTATTTT. Protein product: CASSFGADTDTQYF. The rearrangement uses TRBV7-6 and TRBJ2-3, with D possibly matching TRBD1 (5 bases). V lost 3 bases, J lost 2 bases, and 9 bases lay in between. The CDR3 covers 14 residues. CDR1 is SGHVS and CDR2 is FNYEAQ in the germline V gene.

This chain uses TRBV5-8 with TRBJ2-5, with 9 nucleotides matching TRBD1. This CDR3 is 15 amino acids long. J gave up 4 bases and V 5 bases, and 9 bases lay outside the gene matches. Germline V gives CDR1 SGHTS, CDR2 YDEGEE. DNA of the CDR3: TGTGCCAGCAGTCAGGGGACAGGGACAGGAGAGACCCAGTACTTC. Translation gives CASSQGTGTGETQYF.

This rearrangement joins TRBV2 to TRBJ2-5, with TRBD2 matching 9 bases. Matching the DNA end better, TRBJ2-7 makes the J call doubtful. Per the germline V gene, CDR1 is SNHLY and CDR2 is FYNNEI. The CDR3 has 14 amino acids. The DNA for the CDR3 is TGTGCCAGCCGGCGTGGGCTAGCGGGATACGAGCAGTACTTC. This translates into CASRRGLAGYEQYF.

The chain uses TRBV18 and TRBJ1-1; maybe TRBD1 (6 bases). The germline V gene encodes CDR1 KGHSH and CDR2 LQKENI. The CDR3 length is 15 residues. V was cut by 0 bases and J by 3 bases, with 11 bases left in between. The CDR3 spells CASSPPGGADTEAFF. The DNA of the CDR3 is TGTGCCAGCTCACCACCGGGGGGGGCCGACACTGAAGCTTTCTTT.

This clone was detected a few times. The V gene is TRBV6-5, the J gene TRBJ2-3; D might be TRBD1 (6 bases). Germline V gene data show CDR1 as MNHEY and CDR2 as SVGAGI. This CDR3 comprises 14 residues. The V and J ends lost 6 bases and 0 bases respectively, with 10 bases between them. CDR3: CASRLDRSTDTQYF. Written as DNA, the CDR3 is TGTGCCAGCAGACTAGACAGGAGCACAGATACGCAGTATTTT.

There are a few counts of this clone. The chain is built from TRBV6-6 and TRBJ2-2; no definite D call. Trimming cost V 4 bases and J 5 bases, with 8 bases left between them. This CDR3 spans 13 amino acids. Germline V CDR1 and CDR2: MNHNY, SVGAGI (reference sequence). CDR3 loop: CASSSPSTGELFF. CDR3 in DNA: TGTGCCAGCAGTTCCCCATCAACCGGGGAGCTGTTTTTT.

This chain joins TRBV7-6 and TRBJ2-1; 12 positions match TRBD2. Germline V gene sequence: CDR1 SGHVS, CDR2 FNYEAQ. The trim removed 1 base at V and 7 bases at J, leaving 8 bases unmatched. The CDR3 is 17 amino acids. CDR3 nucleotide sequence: TGTGCCAGCAGCTTAGGCCCCCTAGCGGGGGGGCGAAATGAGCAGTTCTTC. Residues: CASSLGPLAGGRNEQFF.

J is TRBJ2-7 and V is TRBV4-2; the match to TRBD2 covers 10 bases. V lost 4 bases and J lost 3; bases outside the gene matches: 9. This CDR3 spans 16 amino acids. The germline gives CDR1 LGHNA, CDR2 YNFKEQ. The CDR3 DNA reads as TGTGCCAGCAGCCCCGATCGGGCTAGCGGGGGCTACGAGCAGTACTTC. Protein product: CASSPDRASGGYEQYF.

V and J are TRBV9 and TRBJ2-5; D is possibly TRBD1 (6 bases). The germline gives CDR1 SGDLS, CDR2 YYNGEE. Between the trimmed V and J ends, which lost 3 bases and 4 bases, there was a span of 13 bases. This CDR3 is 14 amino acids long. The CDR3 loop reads CASSAGVVRETQYF. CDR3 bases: TGTGCCAGCAGCGCAGGGGTTGTGAGAGAGACCCAGTACTTC.

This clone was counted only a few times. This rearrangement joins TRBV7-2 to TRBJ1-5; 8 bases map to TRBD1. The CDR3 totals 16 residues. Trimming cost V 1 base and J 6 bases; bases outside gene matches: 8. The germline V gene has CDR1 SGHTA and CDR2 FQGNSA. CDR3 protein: CASSLESGGRGQPQHF. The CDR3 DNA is TGTGCCAGCAGCTTAGAATCAGGGGGCCGGGGTCAGCCCCAGCATTTT.

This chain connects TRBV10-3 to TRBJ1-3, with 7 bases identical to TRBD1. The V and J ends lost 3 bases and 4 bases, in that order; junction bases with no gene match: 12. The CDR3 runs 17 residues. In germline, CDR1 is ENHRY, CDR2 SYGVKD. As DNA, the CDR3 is TGTGCCATCAGTGATCCAGGCCGGGACAGAAGGGGAAACACCATATATTTT. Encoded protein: CAISDPGRDRRGNTIYF.

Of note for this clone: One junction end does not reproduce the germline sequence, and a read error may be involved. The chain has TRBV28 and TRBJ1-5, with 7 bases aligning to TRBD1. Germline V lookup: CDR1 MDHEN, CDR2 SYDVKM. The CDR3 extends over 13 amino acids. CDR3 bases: TGTGCCAGCAGTTTATCCAATACAGGGGAAGGGGATTTT. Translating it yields CASSLSNTGEGDF.

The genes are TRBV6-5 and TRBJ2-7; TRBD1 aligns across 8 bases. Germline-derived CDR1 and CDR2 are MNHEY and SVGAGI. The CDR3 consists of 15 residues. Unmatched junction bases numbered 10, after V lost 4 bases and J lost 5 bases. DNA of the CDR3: TGTGCCAGCAGTTCCACGAAGGCAGGGGGCCACGAGCAGTACTTC. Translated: CASSSTKAGGHEQYF.

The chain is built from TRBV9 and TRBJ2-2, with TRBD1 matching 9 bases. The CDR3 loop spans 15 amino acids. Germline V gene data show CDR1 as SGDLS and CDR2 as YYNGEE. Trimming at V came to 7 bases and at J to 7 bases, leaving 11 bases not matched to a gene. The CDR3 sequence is CASGRQGEAFGELFF. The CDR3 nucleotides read TGTGCCAGCGGACGACAGGGGGAGGCGTTCGGGGAGCTGTTTTTT.